Listed below are T cell receptor beta chains from one sample, sequenced in a study of T cells in localized non-small cell lung cancer. Sequencing used immunoSEQ multiplex PCR; TCRdb keeps in-frame clones, though not all of them. The sample lists about 52,000 clones, approximately 86% seen once, with approximately 16% in the top ten. The sequencing here drew on PBMCs, taken before any cancer treatment. The receptors stem from a female donor with stage II lung adenocarcinoma. Each CDR3 is given with its conserved first and last residue. A D gene is named only where the DNA matches it firmly. Where a row states a size, it is once, few, many or the class of an expanded clone; other rows omit it.

abundance: -
j_gene: TRBJ2-7
v_gene: TRBV28
d_gene: -
CDR3nt: TGTGCCAGCAGTTTAGCGGACGAGCAGTACTTC
CDR3aa: CASSLADEQYF

abundance: -
j_gene: TRBJ2-2
v_gene: TRBV6-6
d_gene: -
CDR3nt: TGTGCCAGCGGTTTGACACCGAACACCGGGGAGCTGTTTTTT
CDR3aa: CASGLTPNTGELFF

abundance: -
j_gene: TRBJ2-5
v_gene: TRBV5-4
d_gene: -
CDR3nt: TGTGCCAGCAGCCCCGTCCAGCGGCCGGAGACCCAGTACTTC
CDR3aa: CASSPVQRPETQYF

abundance: -
j_gene: TRBJ2-7
v_gene: TRBV4-1
d_gene: -
CDR3nt: TGCGCCAGCAGCCAAGAGAACAACCCGAACGAGCAGTACTTC
CDR3aa: CASSQENNPNEQYF

abundance: -
j_gene: TRBJ2-5
v_gene: TRBV11-2
d_gene: -
CDR3nt: TGTGCCAGCAGCTTATTAGGAGGAACAGAAGAGACCCAGTACTTC
CDR3aa: CASSLLGGTEETQYF

abundance: -
j_gene: TRBJ2-1
v_gene: TRBV6-5
d_gene: -
CDR3nt: TGTGCCAGCAGTTACTCATGGCAGGGAGCCTACAATGAGCAGTTCTTC
CDR3aa: CASSYSWQGAYNEQFF

abundance: once
j_gene: TRBJ2-1
v_gene: TRBV7-2
d_gene: -
CDR3nt: TGTGCCAGCAGCCCTACGCGGCAGGGGGGAGCTGAGCAGTTCTTC
CDR3aa: CASSPTRQGGAEQFF

abundance: -
j_gene: TRBJ1-5
v_gene: TRBV7-8
d_gene: -
CDR3nt: TGTGCCAGCAGCCCAACAGGGTGGCGGGATCAGCCCCAGCATTTT
CDR3aa: CASSPTGWRDQPQHF

abundance: -
j_gene: TRBJ2-7
v_gene: TRBV20-1
d_gene: -
CDR3nt: TGCAGTGCTAGGGGCTCCTACGAGCAGTACTTC
CDR3aa: CSARGSYEQYF

abundance: -
j_gene: TRBJ2-5
v_gene: TRBV19
d_gene: TRBD2
CDR3nt: TGTGCCAGTAGTATGCGGGAGGGGACCCAGTACTTC
CDR3aa: CASSMREGTQYF

abundance: -
j_gene: TRBJ2-6
v_gene: TRBV5-4
d_gene: -
CDR3nt: TGTGCCAGCAGTTTTACACAGGCTGGGGCCAACGTCCTGACTTTC
CDR3aa: CASSFTQAGANVLTF

abundance: -
j_gene: TRBJ1-5
v_gene: TRBV7-2
d_gene: TRBD1
CDR3nt: TGTGCCAGCAGCTTCGACAGGGATCAGCCCCAGCATTTT
CDR3aa: CASSFDRDQPQHF

abundance: -
j_gene: TRBJ1-6
v_gene: TRBV5-8
d_gene: -
CDR3nt: TGTGCCAGCAGCCCCGGACCGGGTCGGGGTTCACCCCTCCACTTT
CDR3aa: CASSPGPGRGSPLHF

abundance: once
j_gene: TRBJ2-1
v_gene: TRBV5-1
d_gene: -
CDR3nt: TGCGCCAGCAGCTTCGCAGGCCCTGAGCAGTTCTTC
CDR3aa: CASSFAGPEQFF

abundance: -
j_gene: TRBJ1-1
v_gene: TRBV10-3
d_gene: -
CDR3nt: TGTGCCATCAGTGACATCGGCGGACTTAAAGCTTTCTTT
CDR3aa: CAISDIGGLKAFF

abundance: -
j_gene: TRBJ2-2
v_gene: TRBV27
d_gene: TRBD2
CDR3nt: TGTGCCAGCAGGGTAGCGGGGGCAACGAACACCGGGGAGCTGTTTTTT
CDR3aa: CASRVAGATNTGELFF

abundance: -
j_gene: TRBJ2-1
v_gene: TRBV9
d_gene: -
CDR3nt: TGTGCCAGCAGCGTAGGGCAGGGCAGTTTCGGTGAGCAGTTCTTC
CDR3aa: CASSVGQGSFGEQFF

abundance: few
j_gene: TRBJ2-5
v_gene: TRBV7-9
d_gene: -
CDR3nt: TGTGCCAGCAGCTCCACCAGCTCGGGGGAGACCCAGTACTTC
CDR3aa: CASSSTSSGETQYF

abundance: -
j_gene: TRBJ1-6
v_gene: TRBV7-6
d_gene: TRBD1
CDR3nt: TGTGCCAGCAGCTTAGGTTCAGGGGGAAGCTCCTATAATTCACCCCTCCACTTT
CDR3aa: CASSLGSGGSSYNSPLHF

abundance: -
j_gene: TRBJ1-1
v_gene: TRBV19
d_gene: TRBD1
CDR3nt: TGTGCCAGTAGTACAGGGGGGAACACTGAAGCTTTCTTT
CDR3aa: CASSTGGNTEAFF

abundance: -
j_gene: TRBJ2-7
v_gene: TRBV5-5
d_gene: -
CDR3nt: TGTGCCAGCAGCTTGGGGGGGGCCAGTCCCTACGAGCAGTACTTC
CDR3aa: CASSLGGASPYEQYF

abundance: once
j_gene: TRBJ2-5
v_gene: TRBV6-5
d_gene: -
CDR3nt: TGTGCCAGCAGTCCCACGGGCCTCCAAGAGACCCAGTACTTC
CDR3aa: CASSPTGLQETQYF